This T cell receptor beta chain was documented in a study of T cell responses to AZD1222 COVID-19 vaccine. This CDR3 spans 15 amino acids. Germline loops: CDR1 SGHVS, CDR2 FNYEAQ. Trimming stripped 5 bases from V and 2 bases from J, with 16 bases between. Clones were sequenced by immunoSEQ multiplex PCR, and TCRdb holds only the in-frame ones, with some missing. The sample contains 130,000 to 150,000 clones, roughly 88% of which appear only once. About this clone: Its antigen is not known.

Notes on the study in general: In a largely white British group with more females than males, clonal diversity was possibly underestimated. Once two AZD1222 doses were given, Spike-specific TCR breadth and depth went up. Vaccine-associated CD4 TCRs ranged over spike, dominating at 160-218 and 743-854. Reports say nearly half of spike-specific TCRs go after unmutated variant regions.

Sequences were derived from peripheral blood, sampled on day 0 of AZD1222 vaccination. The sequence was obtained from an adult in good health. The rearrangement joins TRBV7-6 to TRBJ2-7, with D possibly being TRBD2 (5 bases). The CDR3 region is CASSGGYHLTYEQYF. The CDR3 DNA reads TGTGCCAGCAGCGGCGGGTACCACCTAACCTACGAGCAGTACTTC.